The 15 T cell receptor beta chains below all came from one sample that was sequenced in a study of tumor-infiltrating lymphocytes in primary liver carcinoma. It was from about 20-30 mg of unsorted bulk tissue that RNA and DNA were co-extracted. Production of TCR beta cDNA used 400 to 600 ng total RNA together with a constant-region primer. Three nested multiplex PCR rounds of slightly modified ARM-PCR generated TCR beta libraries. A C-beta reverse primer was combined with TRBV1-TRBV30 forward primers in the first two PCR rounds, and each round had about 10 cycles. TCRdb redid the calling of the multiplex PCR reads with MiXCR, one entry per CDR3 protein. The table has around 88,000 distinct CDR3 sequences, less than 75% seen once; the top ten hold around 30%. The sample was tumor-adjacent normal liver tissue. The receptor source for this set is a middle-aged man with primary liver carcinoma and hepatitis B virus infection.

Concerning this clonotype: As the CDR3 is not closed by the conserved phenylalanine or tryptophan, this likely results from a read error. The DNA is omitted, as the CDR3 cannot be located on it reliably, and the CDR3 follows TCRdb's listing. This chain joins TRBV6-1 and TRBJ2-3; the tabulated D call, TRBD2, remains unverified against the DNA. Per germline, CDR1 MNHNS and CDR2 SASEGT. The CDR3 contains 16 residues when both ends are counted. CDR3 region: CASSQLAGLTTDTQFL.

DNA for the CDR3: TGTGCCAGCAGCTTAGTCTATTCCACTGGAAACACCATATATTTT. Amino acid sequence: CASSLVYSTGNTIYF. The chain has TRBV7-8 and TRBJ1-3; D is unclear. This CDR3 is 15 amino acids long. In germline, CDR1 is SGHVS, CDR2 FQNEAQ. Trimming took 1 base from V and 2 from J, leaving 9 bases between them.

This chain connects TRBV2 to TRBJ2-7; 10 bases agree with TRBD2. Germline CDR1 is SNHLY and CDR2 is FYNNEI. This CDR3 has 15 residues. The trim removed 6 bases at V and 2 bases at J, leaving 7 bases unmatched. The CDR3 sequence is CASRPGLAEAYEQYF. The CDR3 DNA is TGTGCCAGCAGGCCTGGACTAGCGGAGGCCTACGAGCAGTACTTC.

The V call is TRBV6-1, the J call TRBJ2-7, with D perhaps given as TRBD1 or TRBD2 (6 bases each). V lost 9 bases and J 5 bases, leaving 20 bases between the germline ends. This CDR3 is built from 14 residues. Germline V gives CDR1 MNHNS, CDR2 SASEGT. The CDR3 DNA sequence: TGTGCCAGTAGACTTCCGGGGGCAGGTGACGAGCAGTACTTC. It yields the protein CASRLPGAGDEQYF.

In the case of this clonotype: The junction shows a germline mismatch at one end, possibly a read error. The rearrangement links TRBV6-4 to TRBJ2-6, with D hard to call. CDR1 is MRHNA, CDR2 SNTAGT, per germline. The CDR3 contains 14 residues. CDR3 sequence: CASSPSSEANALTF. The CDR3 nucleotides read TGTGCCAGCAGTCCCAGCTCTGAGGCCAACGCCCTGACTTTC.

Remarks on this clonotype: Mismatch with germline at one junction end may stem from a read error. The chain links TRBV11-1 to TRBJ2-1; D possibly corresponds to TRBD2 (6 bases). This CDR3 spans 16 amino acids. Germline assignment: CDR1 SGHAT and CDR2 FQDESV (reference sequence). CDR3 DNA: TGTGACAGCAACTTAGGCATGGGACTTCCTACGCATGAGCAGTTCTTC. Amino acids: CDSNLGMGLPTHEQFF.

This clonotype came up many times. This rearrangement joins TRBV6-6 to TRBJ1-2; perhaps TRBD1 as D (5 bases). CDR3 length: 12 amino acids. The V gene lost 4 bases and the J gene lost 4 bases, with 7 bases spanning the gap. Germline CDR1 reads MNHNY; CDR2 reads SVGAGI (reference sequence). CDR3 protein: CASSSQVYGYTF. CDR3 nucleotide sequence: TGTGCCAGCAGTTCACAGGTCTATGGCTACACCTTC.

Points on this clonotype: Germline and junction disagree at one end, which may indicate a read error. J is TRBJ2-3 and V is TRBV4-2; the D call may be TRBD1 or TRBD2 (5 bases each). CDR1 LGHNA and CDR2 YNFKEQ come from the germline V gene. The CDR3 is 17 amino acids. CDR3 loop: CVSSQDEGARGVDTQYF. The CDR3, as DNA: TGTGTCAGCAGCCAAGATGAGGGAGCGAGAGGGGTAGATACGCAGTATTTT.

Comment on this clonotype: This may stem from a read error, because a much larger clone lies one nucleotide away. The chain couples TRBV5-4 to TRBJ2-1, with no clear D. CDR1 is SGHNT and CDR2 is YYREEE in the germline V gene (reference sequence). The CDR3 covers 17 residues. CDR3 sequence: CASSPEVVPSSYSEQFF. The CDR3 region has the DNA TGTGCCAGCAGCCCCGAAGTAGTCCCGAGCTCCTACAGTGAGCAGTTCTTC.

Worth noting for this clonotype: The conserved phenylalanine or tryptophan is not found at the CDR3 terminus, so this likely reflects a read error. The chain recombines TRBV12-3 or TRBV12-4 with TRBJ2-2; tentatively, D is TRBD2 (5 bases). The CDR3 contains 14 residues. CDR3 loop: CVSSFRDFSGELFL. CDR3 nucleotides: TGTGTCAGCAGTTTCCGGGATTTTAGCGGGGAGCTGTTTCTT.

This clonotype was recorded many times. The gene calls are TRBV6-2 or TRBV6-3 and TRBJ2-1; no reliable D call. The CDR3 has 11 residues. From germline, CDR1 is MNHEY and CDR2 SVGEGT. The germline V and J ends were trimmed by 6 bases and 10 bases, with 10 bases remaining between them. CDR3 in DNA: TGTGCCAGCAGCGAAGGTAGGGAGCAGTTCTTC. It translates to CASSEGREQFF.

Regarding this clonotype: It may be a read error: a sequence one base away is much more abundant. The V call is TRBV5-5, the J call TRBJ2-5; tentative D call: TRBD1 (6 bases). The CDR3 runs to 13 residues. V lost 5 bases and J lost 2, with 10 bases in between. Germline CDR1 and CDR2: SGHKS and YYEKEE (reference sequence). CDR3 sequence reads: CASRGHGQETQYF. In DNA, the CDR3 is TGTGCCAGCAGGGGACATGGGCAAGAGACCCAGTACTTC.

Note on this clonotype: Germline and junction disagree at one end, which may indicate a read error. The chain joins TRBV11-2 to TRBJ2-7; TRBD2 might be the D (6 bases). The CDR3 has 15 amino acids. Germline loops: CDR1 SGHAT, CDR2 FQNNGV. CDR3 loop: CTSSLGGTLSHEQYF. The CDR3 nucleotides are TGTACCAGCAGCCTCGGCGGGACTCTATCCCACGAGCAGTACTTC.

V and J are TRBV11-2 and TRBJ2-7, with TRBD2 matching 7 bases. The germline V gene encodes CDR1 SGHAT and CDR2 FQNNGV. The CDR3 has 14 residues. The CDR3 nucleotides are TGTATCAGCAGCTTAGGCGGGAGCTCCTACGAGCAGTACTTC. Its translation: CISSLGGSSYEQYF.

This clonotype showed up many times. CDR3 in amino acids: CAISENTEGYGYTF. CDR3 bases: TGTGCCATCAGTGAGAATACAGAAGGCTATGGCTACACCTTC. The chain has TRBV10-3 and TRBJ1-2; D unclear. V was cut by 2 bases and J by 4 bases, with 11 bases left in between. Germline CDR1 and CDR2: ENHRY and SYGVKD. There are 14 residues in the CDR3.